These 26 T cell receptor beta chains originate from one sample sequenced in a study of regulatory T cells in long-lasting Graves disease. Time point given: persistent/refractory GD, antithyroid drugs over 5 years with positive TRAb. From PBMCs, RNA was extracted and then used to make the TCR library. Construction of the TCR beta libraries employed iRepertoire HTBI primers in conjunction with Arm-PCR of CDR3 regions. TCRdb passed the multiplex PCR reads through MiXCR, listing each CDR3 protein once. The repertoire consists of hundreds of thousands of distinct CDR3 sequences, with about 32% occurring once and the leading ten covering around 42%. Sequences were derived from peripheral blood mononuclear cells (PBMCs), sampled when the disease was refractory, from a patient treated with antithyroid drugs. These receptors were obtained from a female donor with Graves disease.

Here the CDR3 reads CASSSDGTDDPYGYTF. CDR3 DNA sequence: TGTGCCAGCAGCTCAGACGGGACAGATGACCCCTATGGCTACACCTTC. The chain links TRBV9 to TRBJ1-2, with TRBD1 identical over 7 bases. The CDR3 is 16 residues long. Looked up from germline, CDR1 is SGDLS and CDR2 is YYNGEE. The J segment lost 4 bases and the V segment lost 4 bases, leaving 13 bases of the junction unmatched.

This clonotype was seen a few times. V is TRBV2 and J is TRBJ2-7; 9 nucleotides align to TRBD1. Germline V gene sequence: CDR1 SNHLY, CDR2 FYNNEI. The CDR3 has 14 residues. Germline trimming cut 8 bases from V and 1 base from J; bases unmatched to any gene: 6. The DNA for the CDR3 is TGTGCCAGCCTTGGTGGGACAGGGTCCTACGAGCAGTACTTC. It encodes CASLGGTGSYEQYF.

This clonotype was detected only a few times. The DNA of the CDR3 is TGTGCCAGCAGGGGGGGACGGAAGCCGCCCGGGGGGGGCAATCAGCCCCAGCATTTT. It encodes CASRGGRKPPGGGNQPQHF. J is TRBJ1-5 and V is TRBV28, with D perhaps matching TRBD1 (5 bases). The V gene's germline CDR1 is MDHEN and CDR2 SYDVKM. V was pared by 6 bases and J by 2 bases, with 26 bases between. The CDR3 length is 19 residues.

The chain uses TRBV28 and TRBJ1-5, with a tentative D call TRBD1 (6 bases). V dropped 5 bases and J dropped 0 bases, with 17 bases sitting between them. The CDR3 sequence is 17 residues long. Per germline, CDR1 MDHEN and CDR2 SYDVKM. In DNA form, the CDR3 reads TGTGCCAGCAGTCCCTCGTATACAGGGATTAGCAATCAGCCCCAGCATTTT. It translates to CASSPSYTGISNQPQHF.

The chain couples TRBV20-1 to TRBJ2-7, with 7 positions matching TRBD2. Germline V CDR1 and CDR2: DFQATT, SNEGSKA (reference sequence). The CDR3 runs 14 residues. With V trimmed by 1 base and J by 5 bases, 8 bases remained unmatched. CDR3 sequence: CSARGGGVKNEQYF. DNA of the CDR3: TGCAGTGCTAGAGGCGGGGGAGTGAAGAACGAGCAGTACTTC.

The chain is built from TRBV30 and TRBJ1-2; D is ambiguous. With 3 bases removed from V and 7 bases from J, the gap between germline ends came to 18 bases. Germline loops: CDR1 GTSNPN, CDR2 SVGIG (reference sequence). The CDR3 extends over 14 amino acids. The CDR3 spells CAWSSTFGLGGYTF. CDR3 sequence (DNA): TGTGCCTGGAGCTCTACTTTTGGGCTTGGTGGCTACACCTTC. Together with reference TRBV30 and TRBJ1-2, the CDR3 gives the full variable domain: SQTIHQWPATLVQPVGSPLSLECTVEGTSNPNLYWYRQAAGRGLQLLFYSVGIGQISSEVPQNLSASRPQDRQFILSSKKLLLSDSGFYLCAWSSTFGLGGYTFGSGTRLTVV.

This chain joins TRBV10-3 and TRBJ2-5; no clear D. The CDR3 covers 12 residues. The V gene's germline CDR1 is ENHRY and CDR2 SYGVKD. The germline V and J ends were trimmed by 8 bases and 3 bases, with 10 bases remaining between them. The CDR3 DNA sequence: TGTGCCATCTCGCAAGAGAAAGAGACCCAGTACTTC. The encoded protein is CAISQEKETQYF.

This clonotype was observed a handful of times. The chain couples TRBV11-1 to TRBJ2-7; 7 bases fit TRBD2. The J segment lost 2 bases and the V segment lost 3 bases, leaving 7 bases of the junction unmatched. This CDR3 is 15 amino acids long. Germline-derived CDR1 and CDR2 are SGHAT and FQDESV (reference sequence). The CDR3 here is CASSFLAVTPYEQYF. CDR3 sequence (DNA): TGTGCCAGCAGCTTCCTAGCGGTAACTCCCTACGAGCAGTACTTC. Full variable domain (outside the CDR3, taken from reference TRBV11-1 and TRBJ2-7): EAEVAQSPRYKITEKSQAVAFWCDPISGHATLYWYRQILGQGPELLVQFQDESVVDDSQLPKDRFSAERLKGVDSTLKIQPAELGDSAMYLCASSFLAVTPYEQYFGPGTRLTVT.

The chain uses TRBV27 and TRBJ2-5, with TRBD1 as a possible D gene (6 bases). This CDR3 region has 14 residues. V lost 3 bases and J lost 1, with 9 bases in between. Germline V gene lookup returns CDR1 MNHEY and CDR2 SMNVEV (reference sequence). CDR3 nucleotides: TGTGCCAGCAGTTTTGGGACAACCCAAGAGACCCAGTACTTC. Encoded protein: CASSFGTTQETQYF.

The CDR3 nucleotides read TGCAGCGTTGGTACCAAAACTTTCTTT. It codes for CSVGTKTFF. The chain recombines TRBV29-1 with TRBJ1-1; D is ambiguous. This CDR3 region has 9 residues. V was pared by 4 bases and J by 12 bases, with 9 bases between. Germline V gene data show CDR1 as SQVTM and CDR2 as ANQGSEA. Full variable domain (outside the CDR3, taken from reference TRBV29-1 and TRBJ1-1): SAVISQKPSRDICQRGTSLTIQCQVDSQVTMMFWYRQQPGQSLTLIATANQGSEATYESGFVIDKFPISRPNLTFSTLTVSNMSPEDSSIYLCSVGTKTFFGQGTRLTVV.

This clonotype was observed many times. V gene TRBV28 combines with J gene TRBJ1-2, with D perhaps matching TRBD1 (6 bases). This CDR3 comprises 15 residues. Germline V gene data show CDR1 as MDHEN and CDR2 as SYDVKM. The ends were cut back, 5 bases at V and 4 bases at J, with 17 bases in the middle. The CDR3 protein is CASSPNPQGSYGYTF. For the CDR3, the DNA is TGTGCCAGCAGTCCCAACCCACAGGGTTCCTATGGCTACACCTTC.

This sequence joins TRBV2 and TRBJ2-3; D remains unclear. This CDR3 spans 11 amino acids. With 4 bases removed from V and 6 bases from J, the gap between germline ends came to 5 bases. CDR1 is SNHLY and CDR2 is FYNNEI in the germline V gene. The CDR3 is CASSVWDTQYF. The CDR3, as DNA: TGTGCCAGCAGTGTCTGGGATACGCAGTATTTT.

The gene calls are TRBV7-9 and TRBJ1-5; D perhaps matches TRBD1 (5 bases). The V gene's germline CDR1 is SEHNR and CDR2 FQNEAQ (reference sequence). V shed 0 bases and J shed 9 bases, with 21 bases lying between them. There are 17 residues in the CDR3. The CDR3 sequence is CASSLAPGQGFGRPQHF. The CDR3, as DNA: TGTGCCAGCAGCTTAGCTCCCGGCCAGGGATTTGGTCGGCCCCAGCATTTT. The full variable domain, with the rest looked up from reference TRBV7-9 and TRBJ1-5, is DTGVSQNPRHKITKRGQNVTFRCDPISEHNRLYWYRQTLGQGPEFLTYFQNEAQLEKSRLLSDRFSAERPKGSFSTLEIQRTEQGDSAMYLCASSLAPGQGFGRPQHFGDGTRLSIL.

About this clonotype itself: Germline is not matched at one junction end, which may reflect a read error. The rearrangement uses TRBV19 and TRBJ1-6, with 10 bases aligning to TRBD1. The germline CDR1 and CDR2 sequences are LNHDA and SQIVND (reference sequence). This CDR3 has 16 residues. The CDR3 DNA reads TGTGCCAGTAGTCCGACAGGGGGCTTCGATAATTCACTCCTCCACTTT. Encoded protein: CASSPTGGFDNSLLHF. Looking up the rest from reference TRBV19 and TRBJ1-6 gives the full variable domain: DGGITQSPKYLFRKEGQNVTLSCEQNLNHDAMYWYRQDPGQGLRLIYYSQIVNDFQKGDIAEGYSVSREKKESFPLTVTSAQKNPTAFYLCASSPTGGFDNSLLHFGNGTRLTVT.

This clonotype was found a few times. The V call is TRBV7-9, the J call TRBJ2-7; D possibly uses TRBD1 or TRBD2 (5 bases each). V lost 3 bases, J lost 6 bases, and 12 bases lay in between. Germline lookup yields CDR1 SEHNR and CDR2 FQNEAQ (reference sequence). There are 13 residues in the CDR3. CDR3 DNA: TGTGCCAGCAGCTTTCTAGCAAGGGGCGAGCAGTACTTC. Translating it yields CASSFLARGEQYF.

This chain connects TRBV5-8 to TRBJ2-7, with D perhaps TRBD2 (6 bases). CDR3 length: 16 amino acids. The germline CDR1 and CDR2 sequences are SGHTS and YDEGEE. V was trimmed by 4 bases and J by 4 bases, leaving 21 bases between them. The CDR3 region is CASSRRGGIEWYEQYF. CDR3 sequence (DNA): TGTGCCAGCAGCAGGCGAGGCGGGATAGAGTGGTACGAGCAGTACTTC.

V and J are TRBV20-1 and TRBJ2-7; perhaps D is TRBD1 or TRBD2 (6 bases each). In germline, CDR1 is DFQATT, CDR2 SNEGSKA (reference sequence). This CDR3 contains 12 residues. Trimming removed 4 bases from V and 4 bases from J, with 11 bases in between. CDR3 region: CSAKRGTYEQYF. DNA of the CDR3: TGCAGTGCTAAGAGGGGGACTTACGAGCAGTACTTC.

The chain is built from TRBV29-1 and TRBJ1-1; D unclear. The CDR3 is 14 residues long. Trimming cost V 8 bases and J 4 bases, with 20 bases left between them. Germline CDR1 SQVTM, CDR2 ANQGSEA. The CDR3 reads CSISLLGFGTEAFF. For the CDR3, the DNA is TGCAGCATCTCATTGCTGGGTTTTGGCACTGAAGCTTTCTTT.

The table lists this clonotype with a few counts. The V and J genes are TRBV27 and TRBJ2-7, with 9 nucleotides matching TRBD2. The V segment lost 6 bases and the J segment 5 bases; nucleotides outside the gene matches: 8. CDR1 and CDR2 (germline): MNHEY, SMNVEV (reference sequence). The CDR3 runs to 14 residues. Here the CDR3 DNA reads TGTGCCAGCAGCCCTCTAGCGGGAAATCACGAGCAGTACTTC. Protein: CASSPLAGNHEQYF.

The CDR3, as DNA: TGTGCCAGCAGCGGACAGGTTCTTAACTATGGCTACACCTTC. Translated: CASSGQVLNYGYTF. This sequence joins TRBV6-1 and TRBJ1-2, with 7 bases fitting TRBD1. Germline V lookup: CDR1 MNHNS, CDR2 SASEGT. V shed 6 bases, J shed 1 base, and the junction held 5 bases outside the gene matches. The CDR3 runs 14 residues.

This clonotype was counted at least ten times. J is TRBJ1-6 and V is TRBV12-3 or TRBV12-4, with D possibly being TRBD1 (5 bases). V was clipped by 5 bases and J by 8 bases, with 13 bases between them. There are 14 residues in the CDR3. The CDR3 spells CASSLGTAYSPLHF. CDR3 DNA: TGTGCCAGCAGTCTGGGGACGGCCTATTCACCCCTCCACTTT.

This clonotype was counted at least ten times. V gene TRBV2 combines with J gene TRBJ2-5; 14 nucleotides align to TRBD2. The germline V gene has CDR1 SNHLY and CDR2 FYNNEI. This CDR3 is 14 amino acids long. With V trimmed by 6 bases and J by 11 bases, 8 bases remained unmatched. The CDR3 DNA sequence: TGTGCCAGCAGCCTATACCGGACTAGCGGGAGGCAGTACTTC. Protein product: CASSLYRTSGRQYF. Supplemented by reference TRBV2 and TRBJ2-5, the full variable domain reads EPEVTQTPSHQVTQMGQEVILRCVPISNHLYFYWYRQILGQKVEFLVSFYNNEISEKSEIFDDQFSVERPDGSNFTLKIRSTKLEDSAMYFCASSLYRTSGRQYFGPGTRLLVL.

The genes are TRBV14 and TRBJ1-2, with a weak D call TRBD1 (5 bases). The V gene lost 0 bases and the J gene lost 2 bases, with 10 bases spanning the gap. The germline gives CDR1 SGHDN, CDR2 FVKESK. CDR3 length equals 15 residues. CDR3 sequence: CASSQDWGRNYGYTF. DNA of the CDR3: TGTGCCAGCAGCCAAGATTGGGGCAGGAACTATGGCTACACCTTC.

V gene TRBV30 combines with J gene TRBJ1-2, with 8 bases identical to TRBD1. V lost 5 bases and J lost 6; bases outside the gene matches: 8. CDR3 size: 13 residues. Germline values: CDR1 GTSNPN, CDR2 SVGIG (reference sequence). This CDR3 reads CAWGTGQYDGYTF. In DNA form, the CDR3 reads TGTGCCTGGGGGACAGGCCAGTACGATGGCTACACCTTC.

This clonotype was detected a few times. The CDR3 ends on some other residue instead of the conserved phenylalanine or tryptophan, so this is likely a read error. The chain carries TRBV12-3 or TRBV12-4 and TRBJ2-7; a possible D gene is TRBD1 (6 bases). V lost 6 bases and J lost 5, with 14 bases in between. The CDR3 has 13 residues. CDR3 sequence: CASRKQGSHEQYL. The CDR3 nucleotides are TGTGCCAGCAGGAAACAGGGTTCCCACGAGCAGTACCTC.

In this sample, this clonotype turned up a few times. CDR3 sequence: CASMGDSNQPQHF. The CDR3 DNA reads as TGTGCCAGCATGGGGGACAGCAATCAGCCCCAGCATTTT. J is TRBJ1-5 and V is TRBV2; TRBD1 is a possible D gene (5 bases). Germline V gene sequence: CDR1 SNHLY, CDR2 FYNNEI. The V and J ends lost 7 bases and 1 base respectively, with 8 bases between them. This CDR3 has 13 amino acids.